This is a list of T cell receptor beta chains from one sample in a study of response to subunit inactivated influenza vaccine. TCRdb ran MiXCR on the RT-PCR reads and lists one entry per CDR3 protein. Among around 760,000 distinct CDR3 sequences listed, roughly 14% were seen once. Sample: PBMCs from blood, taken 14 to 15 days before vaccination. Every receptor here comes from a man aged 50-60 years who received an inactivated influenza vaccine. CDR3s include the opening cysteine and the closing phenylalanine or tryptophan. The order of the fields is clone size, J gene, CDR3 length, D gene, V gene, CDR3 DNA, CDR3 protein. D genes are given only for firm matches. Size tells how often a clone was seen (once, few, many) or the class of an expanded clone, and some rows leave it out.

abundance: .; j_gene: TRBJ2-4; len: 14; d_gene: .; v_gene: TRBV12-3/TRBV12-4; CDR3nt: TGTGCCAGCAGTTCACAGGGAACCAAAAACATTCAGTACTTC; CDR3aa: CASSSQGTKNIQYF
abundance: many; j_gene: TRBJ1-5; len: 13; d_gene: .; v_gene: TRBV28; CDR3nt: TGTGCCAGCTCCACAGATAGCAATCAGCCCCAGCATTTT; CDR3aa: CASSTDSNQPQHF
abundance: few; j_gene: TRBJ2-4; len: 14; d_gene: .; v_gene: TRBV20-1; CDR3nt: TGCAGTGCTAGAGCCCTAATCGGCAAAAACATTCAGTACTTC; CDR3aa: CSARALIGKNIQYF
abundance: few; j_gene: TRBJ1-2; len: 16; d_gene: .; v_gene: TRBV7-2; CDR3nt: TGTGCCAGCAGCTTACCGGGACGCCAAATAGCCTACGGCTACACCTTC; CDR3aa: CASSLPGRQIAYGYTF
abundance: .; j_gene: TRBJ1-1; len: 12; d_gene: .; v_gene: TRBV28; CDR3nt: TGTGCCAGCAGAATATGGGACGGTGAAGCTTTCTTT; CDR3aa: CASRIWDGEAFF
abundance: many; j_gene: TRBJ2-2; len: 14; d_gene: .; v_gene: TRBV15; CDR3nt: TGTGCCACCGAACCTTATAAGGACACCGGGGAGCTGTTTTTT; CDR3aa: CATEPYKDTGELFF
abundance: .; j_gene: TRBJ2-1; len: 15; d_gene: .; v_gene: TRBV10-3; CDR3nt: TGTGCCATCAGTGAAGGGGAGAGCTCCTACAATGAGCAGTTCTTC; CDR3aa: CAISEGESSYNEQFF
abundance: few; j_gene: TRBJ1-1; len: 14; d_gene: .; v_gene: TRBV7-9; CDR3nt: TGTGCCAGCAGCTTCGGGAACATGAACACTGAAGCTTTCTTT; CDR3aa: CASSFGNMNTEAFF
abundance: .; j_gene: TRBJ1-4; len: 16; d_gene: .; v_gene: TRBV7-8; CDR3nt: TGTGCCAGCAGCTTCAGACGTATATCAACTAATGAAAAACTGTTTTTT; CDR3aa: CASSFRRISTNEKLFF
abundance: .; j_gene: TRBJ2-1; len: 12; d_gene: .; v_gene: TRBV29-1; CDR3nt: TGCAGCGTTGAAAATCAGGGCGTTGAGCAGTTCTTC; CDR3aa: CSVENQGVEQFF
abundance: .; j_gene: TRBJ1-5; len: 15; d_gene: TRBD1; v_gene: TRBV28; CDR3nt: TGTGCCAGCACAGCCAGGGGGCAAAGCAATCAGCCCCAGCATTTT; CDR3aa: CASTARGQSNQPQHF
abundance: many; j_gene: TRBJ1-4; len: 12; d_gene: .; v_gene: TRBV29-1; CDR3nt: TGCAGCGTTCTGGGCAGGGAGGAAAAACTGTTTTTT; CDR3aa: CSVLGREEKLFF
abundance: few; j_gene: TRBJ2-2; len: 17; d_gene: .; v_gene: TRBV4-3; CDR3nt: TGCGCCAGCAGCCAGGGACCATTGGGGACGAACACCGGGGAGCTGTTTTTT; CDR3aa: CASSQGPLGTNTGELFF
abundance: .; j_gene: TRBJ1-4; len: 15; d_gene: .; v_gene: TRBV4-3; CDR3nt: TGCGCCAGCAGCCAAGAGGACAGCTCAAATGAAAAACTGTTTTTT; CDR3aa: CASSQEDSSNEKLFF
abundance: many; j_gene: TRBJ1-6; len: 13; d_gene: .; v_gene: TRBV20-1; CDR3nt: TGCAGTGCTAGAGAGGTGGGGAACTCACCCCTCCACTTT; CDR3aa: CSAREVGNSPLHF
abundance: .; j_gene: TRBJ1-6; len: 16; d_gene: .; v_gene: TRBV20-1; CDR3nt: TGCAGTGCTAGAGATCGGAAAGGCCCCTATAATTCACCCCTCCACTTT; CDR3aa: CSARDRKGPYNSPLHF